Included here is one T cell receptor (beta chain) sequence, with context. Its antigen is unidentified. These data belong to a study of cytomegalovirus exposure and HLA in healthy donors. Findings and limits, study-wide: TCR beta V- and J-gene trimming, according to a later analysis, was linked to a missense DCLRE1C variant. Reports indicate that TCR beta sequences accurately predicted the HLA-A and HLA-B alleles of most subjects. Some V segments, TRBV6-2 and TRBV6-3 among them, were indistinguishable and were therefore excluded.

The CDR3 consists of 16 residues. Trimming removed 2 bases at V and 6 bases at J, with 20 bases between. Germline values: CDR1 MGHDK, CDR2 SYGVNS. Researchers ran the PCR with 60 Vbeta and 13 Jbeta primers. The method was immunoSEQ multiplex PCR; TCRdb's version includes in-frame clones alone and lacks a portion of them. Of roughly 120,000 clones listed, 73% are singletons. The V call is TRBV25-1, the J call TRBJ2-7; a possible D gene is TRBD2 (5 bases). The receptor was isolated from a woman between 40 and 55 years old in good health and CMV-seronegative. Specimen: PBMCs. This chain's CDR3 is CASSEVGRTQGGEQYF. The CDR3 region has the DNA TGTGCCAGCAGTGAAGTCGGGCGGACCCAAGGAGGCGAGCAGTACTTC.